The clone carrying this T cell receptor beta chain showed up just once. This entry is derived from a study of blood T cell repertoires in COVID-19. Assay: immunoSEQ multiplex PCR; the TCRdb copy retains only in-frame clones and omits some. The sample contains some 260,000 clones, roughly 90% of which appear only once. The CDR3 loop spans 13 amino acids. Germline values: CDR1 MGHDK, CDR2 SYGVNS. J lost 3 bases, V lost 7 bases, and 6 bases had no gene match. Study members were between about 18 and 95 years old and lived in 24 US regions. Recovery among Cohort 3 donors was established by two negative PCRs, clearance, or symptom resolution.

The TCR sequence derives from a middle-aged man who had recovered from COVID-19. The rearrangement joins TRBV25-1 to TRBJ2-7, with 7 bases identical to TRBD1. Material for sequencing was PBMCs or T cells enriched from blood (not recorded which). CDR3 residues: CASTQGGVYEQYF. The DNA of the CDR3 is TGTGCCAGCACGCAAGGGGGCGTCTACGAGCAGTACTTC.